This passage covers 17 T cell receptor beta chains from one sample sequenced in a study of beta chain features in type 1 diabetes. All of the isolated RNA was reverse transcribed, so expressed TCRB transcripts were sequenced. Using immunoSEQ multiplex PCR, the repertoire was profiled, and TCRdb retains in-frame clones only, with some absent. Among roughly 170,000 clones, 10% to 15% were seen once, and the ten largest hold about 0.66%. Material: central memory CD4+ T cells from blood. These receptor sequences come from a woman aged 18 to 35 in good health.

This clone has a single count. This sequence joins TRBV5-6 and TRBJ1-2; a possible D gene is TRBD1 (6 bases). V dropped 1 base and J dropped 7 bases, with 8 bases sitting between them. The CDR3 spans 12 residues. Germline CDR1 reads SGHDT; CDR2 reads YYEEEE. The CDR3 DNA sequence: TGTGCCAGCAGCTTGAACAGGGTTGGCTACACCTTC. This sequence encodes CASSLNRVGYTF.

This clone was picked up a small number of times. The genes are TRBV2 and TRBJ2-5; D may be TRBD1 (6 bases). The CDR3 is 13 amino acids. Per the germline V gene, CDR1 is SNHLY and CDR2 is FYNNEI. Trimming pared 6 bases from V and 0 bases from J, leaving 8 bases between. The CDR3 sequence: CASSRDNQETQYF. CDR3 coding DNA: TGTGCCAGCAGCCGGGACAACCAAGAGACCCAGTACTTC. Complete variable domain (other parts from reference TRBV2 and TRBJ2-5): EPEVTQTPSHQVTQMGQEVILRCVPISNHLYFYWYRQILGQKVEFLVSFYNNEISEKSEIFDDQFSVERPDGSNFTLKIRSTKLEDSAMYFCASSRDNQETQYFGPGTRLLVL.

J is TRBJ2-7 and V is TRBV25-1; TRBD1 agrees at 8 bases. CDR1 is MGHDK and CDR2 is SYGVNS in the germline V gene. This CDR3 contains 13 residues. With V trimmed by 6 bases and J by 6 bases, 7 bases remained unmatched. CDR3: CASSVPGQVEQYF. The CDR3 DNA reads TGTGCCAGCAGCGTACCGGGACAGGTCGAGCAGTACTTC.

The genes are TRBV11-1 and TRBJ2-5; the D gene is possibly TRBD1 (6 bases). CDR3 length equals 13 residues. Germline values: CDR1 SGHAT, CDR2 FQDESV (reference sequence). With 6 bases removed from V and 5 bases from J, the gap between germline ends came to 13 bases. CDR3 DNA sequence: TGTGCCAGCAGAAAATCAGGGGCCGAGACCCAGTACTTC. Protein product: CASRKSGAETQYF.

This chain links TRBV14 with TRBJ2-4, with 13 bases that match TRBD2. Looked up from germline, CDR1 is SGHDN and CDR2 is FVKESK. There are 16 residues in the CDR3. The J segment lost 10 bases and the V segment lost 2 bases, leaving 8 bases of the junction unmatched. CDR3 protein: CASSQLGLAGIGIQYF. For the CDR3, the DNA is TGTGCCAGCAGCCAATTGGGACTAGCGGGGATCGGGATTCAGTACTTC.

This clone was seen a few times. This chain joins TRBV28 and TRBJ1-2; a weak D match, TRBD1 (5 bases). V gave up 1 base and J gave up 8 bases, with 20 bases separating them. This CDR3 has 16 amino acids. CDR1 and CDR2 (germline): MDHEN, SYDVKM. CDR3 loop: CASSLSSGGGGGGYTF. Written as DNA, the CDR3 is TGTGCCAGCAGTTTATCCTCTGGAGGCGGGGGAGGAGGCTACACCTTC.

The chain uses TRBV7-9 and TRBJ2-1; 10 bases agree with TRBD2. Germline loops: CDR1 SEHNR, CDR2 FQNEAQ (reference sequence). V dropped 2 bases and J dropped 6; count of bases not matched to a gene: 4. The CDR3 runs to 15 residues. CDR3 sequence (DNA): TGTGCCAGCAGCTTATTGACTAGCGGGCTCAATGAGCAGTTCTTC. The encoded protein is CASSLLTSGLNEQFF.

This clone was detected a few times. This chain uses TRBV25-1 with TRBJ2-1; no firm D call. The V gene's germline CDR1 is MGHDK and CDR2 SYGVNS. The germline V and J ends were trimmed by 0 bases and 0 bases, with 6 bases remaining between them. CDR3 length: 15 amino acids. The DNA for the CDR3 is TGTGCCAGCAGTGAATATTGGAGCTCCTACAATGAGCAGTTCTTC. Amino acids: CASSEYWSSYNEQFF.

The chain employs TRBV9 and TRBJ2-5; tentatively, D is TRBD1 (5 bases). Trimming shortened V by 4 bases and J by 4 bases, and 14 bases separated the two germline ends. The CDR3 spans 14 residues. CDR1 is SGDLS, CDR2 YYNGEE, per germline. The CDR3 loop reads CASSTTQGRETQYF. In nucleotides, the CDR3 is TGTGCCAGCAGCACGACCCAGGGAAGAGAGACCCAGTACTTC. Using reference TRBV9 and TRBJ2-5 for the parts outside the CDR3, the full variable domain is DSGVTQTPKHLITATGQRVTLRCSPRSGDLSVYWYQQSLDQGLQFLIQYYNGEERAKGNILERFSAQQFPDLHSELNLSSLELGDSALYFCASSTTQGRETQYFGPGTRLLVL.

This clone was recorded many times. The chain is built from TRBV2 and TRBJ2-7; 9 bases fit TRBD2. The V segment lost 7 bases and the J segment 4 bases; nucleotides outside the gene matches: 8. In germline, CDR1 is SNHLY, CDR2 FYNNEI. The CDR3 spans 14 residues. CDR3 in amino acids: CASKGGLARYEQYF. In DNA form, the CDR3 reads TGTGCCAGCAAGGGGGGACTAGCTAGGTACGAGCAGTACTTC.

This clone occurred a few times. The chain employs TRBV4-2 and TRBJ2-7, with D tentatively TRBD2 (6 bases). This CDR3 is 14 amino acids long. Germline assignment: CDR1 LGHNA and CDR2 YNFKEQ. The V and J ends lost 0 bases and 6 bases respectively, with 12 bases between them. DNA of the CDR3: TGTGCCAGCAGCCAAGATAAGGGGACTGGCGAGCAGTACTTC. Encoded protein: CASSQDKGTGEQYF.

This clone occurred a few times. CDR3 nucleotide sequence: TGTGCCAGCAGTCCTAGCGGGAGTATCTACAATGAGCAGTTCTTC. It codes for CASSPSGSIYNEQFF. The chain recombines TRBV28 with TRBJ2-1, with TRBD2 matching 10 bases. The V and J ends lost 5 bases and 3 bases, in that order; junction bases with no gene match: 4. Germline V gives CDR1 MDHEN, CDR2 SYDVKM. CDR3 size: 15 residues.

This clone was found a few times. V and J are TRBV6-5 and TRBJ2-7; 7 positions agree with TRBD2. J lost 10 bases, V lost 7 bases, and 10 bases had no gene match. The CDR3 spans 12 residues. Per the germline V gene, CDR1 is MNHEY and CDR2 is SVGAGI. As DNA, the CDR3 is TGTGCCAGCACCTCAAGCGGGGCGATTCAGTACTTC. Encoded protein: CASTSSGAIQYF.

This clone has more than one count but fewer than ten. As DNA, the CDR3 is TGCGCCAGCCAACCGGGACAGTTCCAGGGGCCCCAGCATTTT. As protein: CASQPGQFQGPQHF. This chain connects TRBV5-1 to TRBJ1-5; the match to TRBD1 covers 7 bases. CDR3 size: 14 residues. Trimming removed 7 bases from V and 9 bases from J; junction bases left unmatched: 13. Germline CDR1 and CDR2: SGHRS and YFSETQ.

The chain couples TRBV9 to TRBJ2-1; 14 bases agree with TRBD2. Trimming at V came to 4 bases and at J to 8 bases, leaving 5 bases not matched to a gene. The length of the CDR3 is 15 residues. The V gene's germline CDR1 is SGDLS and CDR2 YYNGEE. CDR3 DNA: TGTGCCAGCAGCCCCCGACTAGCGGGAGGGCATGAGCAGTTCTTC. Residues: CASSPRLAGGHEQFF. The whole variable domain, filled in from reference TRBV9 and TRBJ2-1, reads DSGVTQTPKHLITATGQRVTLRCSPRSGDLSVYWYQQSLDQGLQFLIQYYNGEERAKGNILERFSAQQFPDLHSELNLSSLELGDSALYFCASSPRLAGGHEQFFGPGTRLTVL.

V is TRBV27 and J is TRBJ1-5; possibly TRBD1 for D (6 bases). There are 15 residues in the CDR3. V gave up 5 bases and J gave up 3 bases, with 14 bases separating them. Germline CDR1 is MNHEY and CDR2 is SMNVEV (reference sequence). The CDR3 bases are TGTGCCAGCAGTGCCGGGGGGGCTTACAATCAGCCCCAGCATTTT. This sequence encodes CASSAGGAYNQPQHF.

The rearrangement links TRBV28 to TRBJ2-2, with 7 bases lining up with TRBD2. CDR1 is MDHEN and CDR2 is SYDVKM in the germline V gene. The CDR3 runs to 16 residues. V gave up 8 bases and J gave up 1 base; unmatched junction bases: 10. CDR3 sequence reads: CASGTSAGRNTGELFF. The CDR3 DNA follows: TGTGCCAGCGGGACCTCAGCGGGACGGAACACCGGGGAGCTGTTTTTT. Together with reference TRBV28 and TRBJ2-2, the CDR3 gives the full variable domain: DVKVTQSSRYLVKRTGEKVFLECVQDMDHENMFWYRQDPGLGLRLIYFSYDVKMKEKGDIPEGYSVSREKKERFSLILESASTNQTSMYLCASGTSAGRNTGELFFGEGSRLTVL.